The rows below give T cell receptor beta chains drawn from one sample of a study of siplizumab effects on memory and regulatory T cells. The assay was immunoSEQ multiplex PCR, and TCRdb's table has in-frame clones only and misses some. Found here are approximately 100,000 clones, 91% of them singletons; the top ten hold around 2.7%. Sequences were obtained from CD4+ T cells sorted from blood. Receptor source: a human donor in good health. Some clones in this sample may be carry-over from other donors' samples. Each CDR3 is given with its conserved first and last residue. Clone size is given for some rows only: seen once, a few or many times, or a class if the clone is expanded.

CDR3 length: 11; V gene: TRBV10-3; J gene: TRBJ2-5; clone size: .; CDR3 protein: CAISEQETQYF
CDR3 length: 14; V gene: TRBV7-9; J gene: TRBJ2-2; clone size: .; CDR3 protein: CASSLIGYTGELFF
CDR3 length: 14; V gene: TRBV28; J gene: TRBJ1-1; clone size: .; CDR3 protein: CASSLRQMNTEAFF
CDR3 length: 16; V gene: TRBV7-3; J gene: TRBJ2-5; clone size: once; CDR3 protein: CASSLTGGVRLETQYF
CDR3 length: 15; V gene: TRBV27; J gene: TRBJ2-1; clone size: .; CDR3 protein: CASRMGLAGGVEQFF
CDR3 length: 17; V gene: TRBV15; J gene: TRBJ2-3; clone size: .; CDR3 protein: CATSRAQGLDPTDTQYF
CDR3 length: 17; V gene: TRBV6-1; J gene: TRBJ2-7; clone size: .; CDR3 protein: CASSEGGRASGRYEQYF
CDR3 length: 15; V gene: TRBV6-5; J gene: TRBJ1-2; clone size: few; CDR3 protein: CASSYDRQGFYGYTF
CDR3 length: 14; V gene: TRBV7-8; J gene: TRBJ2-7; clone size: .; CDR3 protein: CASSLSWDSYEQYF
CDR3 length: 15; V gene: TRBV27; J gene: TRBJ1-1; clone size: once; CDR3 protein: CASSSPTGAETEAFF
CDR3 length: 18; V gene: TRBV10-2; J gene: TRBJ2-4; clone size: .; CDR3 protein: CASSGEQILPLAKNIQYF
CDR3 length: 14; V gene: TRBV2; J gene: TRBJ2-7; clone size: .; CDR3 protein: CASRGTSGSYEQYF
CDR3 length: 18; V gene: TRBV4-1; J gene: TRBJ2-5; clone size: once; CDR3 protein: CASSQGPGLAGFIETQYF
CDR3 length: 14; V gene: TRBV5-1; J gene: TRBJ2-4; clone size: .; CDR3 protein: CASSGGDRTNIQYF
CDR3 length: 15; V gene: TRBV11-2; J gene: TRBJ2-5; clone size: .; CDR3 protein: CASSFVAGGWETQYF
CDR3 length: 16; V gene: TRBV11-2; J gene: TRBJ2-7; clone size: .; CDR3 protein: CASSLDVPSALYEQYF
CDR3 length: 14; V gene: TRBV10-2; J gene: TRBJ2-5; clone size: .; CDR3 protein: CASRPRNRGLSQYF
CDR3 length: 14; V gene: TRBV5-1; J gene: TRBJ2-2; clone size: .; CDR3 protein: CASSLVLDTGELFF
CDR3 length: 19; V gene: TRBV4-1; J gene: TRBJ2-7; clone size: .; CDR3 protein: CASSPGGGRQARSSYEQYF
CDR3 length: 15; V gene: TRBV18; J gene: TRBJ2-1; clone size: .; CDR3 protein: CASSPPGSSYNEQFF
CDR3 length: 15; V gene: TRBV7-9; J gene: TRBJ2-3; clone size: .; CDR3 protein: CASRSEQGVTDTQYF
CDR3 length: 12; V gene: TRBV6-1; J gene: TRBJ1-2; clone size: .; CDR3 protein: CASSEAETGRGF
CDR3 length: 14; V gene: TRBV7-9; J gene: TRBJ1-4; clone size: .; CDR3 protein: CASSLALGDEKLFF
CDR3 length: 14; V gene: TRBV7-6; J gene: TRBJ1-5; clone size: .; CDR3 protein: CASSPEGGGQPQHF